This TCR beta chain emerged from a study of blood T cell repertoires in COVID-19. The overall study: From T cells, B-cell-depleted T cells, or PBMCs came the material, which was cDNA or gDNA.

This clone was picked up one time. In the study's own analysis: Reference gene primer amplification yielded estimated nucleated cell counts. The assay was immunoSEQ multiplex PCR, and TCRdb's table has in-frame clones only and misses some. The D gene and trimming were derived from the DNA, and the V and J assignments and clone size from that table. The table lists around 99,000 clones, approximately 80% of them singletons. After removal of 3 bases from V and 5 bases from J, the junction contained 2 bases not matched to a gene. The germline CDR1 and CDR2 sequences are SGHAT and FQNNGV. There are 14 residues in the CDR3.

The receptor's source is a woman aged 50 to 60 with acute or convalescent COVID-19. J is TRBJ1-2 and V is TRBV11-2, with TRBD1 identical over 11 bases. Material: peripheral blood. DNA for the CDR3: TGTGCCAGCAGCTTGGGACAGGGGGTTTATGGCTACACCTTC. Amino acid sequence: CASSLGQGVYGYTF.